These 17 T cell receptor beta chains were all obtained from the same sample, sequenced in a study of OX40 agonist ivuxolimab in advanced cancers. Assay: immunoSEQ multiplex PCR; the TCRdb copy retains only in-frame clones and omits some. The sample has fewer than 70,000 clones; around 90% are singletons. The sequenced sample was CD4+ or CD8+ T cells sorted from blood, obtained in a trial of the OX40 agonist ivuxolimab. Receptor source: an adult with an advanced solid tumor such as melanoma, head and neck, liver or kidney cancer.

This clone was counted a single time. The chain employs TRBV7-3 and TRBJ2-3, with TRBD2 matching 7 bases. CDR3 length: 15 residues. J gave up 4 bases and V 1 base, and 5 bases lay outside the gene matches. CDR1 and CDR2 from the germline V gene are SGHTA and FQGTGA. CDR3 DNA sequence: TGTGCCAGCAGCTTAAGCGGGAGTATTGCAGATACGCAGTATTTT. Protein: CASSLSGSIADTQYF.

The V call is TRBV4-3, the J call TRBJ1-2; the match to TRBD1 covers 7 bases. V lost 2 bases and J lost 4; bases outside the gene matches: 7. The CDR3 has 15 residues. Germline V lookup: CDR1 LGHNA, CDR2 YSLEER. CDR3 nucleotide sequence: TGCGCCAGCAGCCAATCTAGACAGGGCACCTATGGCTACACCTTC. Its protein is CASSQSRQGTYGYTF.

The CDR3 sequence is CATSRDGSSGNTIYF. The CDR3 nucleotides read TGTGCCACCAGCAGAGATGGATCGTCCGGAAACACCATATATTTT. The chain carries TRBV15 and TRBJ1-3, with D unclear. Trimming stripped 0 bases from V and 4 bases from J, with 10 bases between. Germline assignment: CDR1 LNHNV and CDR2 YYDKDF (reference sequence). The CDR3 is made up of 15 amino acids.

This chain connects TRBV5-5 to TRBJ1-5; no reliable D call. This CDR3 contains 13 residues. CDR1 and CDR2 from the germline V gene are SGHKS and YYEKEE (reference sequence). V was trimmed by 4 bases and J by 0 bases, leaving 5 bases between them. The CDR3 bases are TGTGCCAGCAGCCGAGATAGCAATCAGCCCCAGCATTTT. Translated: CASSRDSNQPQHF.

The chain carries TRBV28 and TRBJ2-7; 12 bases agree with TRBD1. This CDR3 has 15 residues. J was trimmed by 5 bases and V by 3 bases; bases with no gene match: 5. In germline, CDR1 is MDHEN, CDR2 SYDVKM. The CDR3 nucleotides are TGTGCCAGCAGTTTGGCTGGGACAGGGGGCCACGAGCAGTACGTC. This sequence encodes CASSLAGTGGHEQYV.

J is TRBJ1-4 and V is TRBV6-1; D is unclear. This CDR3 is 17 amino acids long. Trimming cost V 1 base and J 10 bases, with 22 bases left between them. Germline assignment: CDR1 MNHNS and CDR2 SASEGT. The CDR3 nucleotides read TGTGCCAGCAGTGAAGTAGTAGGTACATACCGACCAGGAAAACTGTTTTTT. This translates into CASSEVVGTYRPGKLFF.

The V call is TRBV30, the J call TRBJ2-7, with 7 bases matching TRBD1. J gave up 2 bases and V 3 bases, and 10 bases lay outside the gene matches. The germline CDR1 and CDR2 sequences are GTSNPN and SVGIG (reference sequence). The CDR3 covers 15 residues. CDR3 nucleotide sequence: TGTGCCTGGAGCGACGAATCCGGGACAGCCTACGAGCAGTACTTC. It specifies CAWSDESGTAYEQYF. The full variable domain, completed using reference TRBV30 and TRBJ2-7, is SQTIHQWPATLVQPVGSPLSLECTVEGTSNPNLYWYRQAAGRGLQLLFYSVGIGQISSEVPQNLSASRPQDRQFILSSKKLLLSDSGFYLCAWSDESGTAYEQYFGPGTRLTVT.

The rearrangement links TRBV7-6 to TRBJ2-7; no firm D call. The CDR3 is made up of 13 amino acids. The V end was cut by 1 base, the J end by 1 base, with 5 bases between. Germline V gene lookup returns CDR1 SGHVS and CDR2 FNYEAQ. This chain's CDR3 is CASSLGPSYEQYF. The CDR3, as DNA: TGTGCCAGCAGCTTAGGACCTTCCTACGAGCAGTACTTC.

The V call is TRBV19, the J call TRBJ2-7, with D tentatively TRBD1 (6 bases). V lost 3 bases, J lost 5 bases, and 26 bases lay in between. The germline CDR1 and CDR2 sequences are LNHDA and SQIVND (reference sequence). This CDR3 region has 18 residues. Here the CDR3 reads CASSIADSGLGVGHEQYF. The CDR3 region has the DNA TGTGCCAGTAGTATCGCGGACAGCGGTTTAGGAGTCGGCCACGAGCAGTACTTC.

The table lists this clone with a count of one. The chain has TRBV4-3 and TRBJ2-7; maybe TRBD2 (6 bases). Germline CDR1 LGHNA, CDR2 YSLEER. Trimming cost V 0 bases and J 3 bases, with 12 bases left between them. CDR3 length: 15 residues. The CDR3 DNA follows: TGCGCCAGCAGCCAAGATCCTAGCGTTTACTACGAGCAGTACTTC. Its translation is CASSQDPSVYYEQYF.

V is TRBV19 and J is TRBJ2-3; 12 positions match TRBD2. Germline CDR1 is LNHDA and CDR2 is SQIVND (reference sequence). J gave up 0 bases and V 5 bases, and 9 bases lay outside the gene matches. The CDR3 covers 18 residues. CDR3 in amino acids: CASSPGGLAGTSTDTQYF. The CDR3 DNA reads as TGTGCCAGTAGTCCCGGCGGACTAGCGGGGACTAGCACAGATACGCAGTATTTT.

The chain uses TRBV27 and TRBJ2-7, with D maybe TRBD1 (5 bases). Per the germline V gene, CDR1 is MNHEY and CDR2 is SMNVEV (reference sequence). Trimming removed 0 bases at V and 5 bases at J, with 17 bases between. The CDR3 is 16 amino acids. The CDR3 bases are TGTGCCAGCAGTTTATCGCAGGGTGTTTTTGGCAACGAGCAGTACTTC. Its protein is CASSLSQGVFGNEQYF.

The J gene is TRBJ2-2, the V gene TRBV7-3, with 12 bases matching TRBD2. The junction had 11 bases not matched to a gene; V was cut back by 4 bases and J by 2 bases. CDR3 length equals 19 residues. The germline gives CDR1 SGHTA, CDR2 FQGTGA. The CDR3: CASSSPSGLAGLNTGELFF. The CDR3 bases are TGTGCCAGCAGCTCGCCCTCGGGACTAGCGGGCCTAAACACCGGGGAGCTGTTTTTT.

There are a few counts of this clone. This rearrangement joins TRBV4-2 to TRBJ1-1; D possibly corresponds to TRBD1 (5 bases). Germline V gene data show CDR1 as LGHNA and CDR2 as YNFKEQ. The germline V and J ends were trimmed by 0 bases and 4 bases, with 12 bases remaining between them. This CDR3 has 15 residues. The CDR3 DNA is TGTGCCAGCAGCCAAGACACAGGCCGTGGCACTGAAGCTTTCTTT. It yields the protein CASSQDTGRGTEAFF.

The chain uses TRBV5-4 and TRBJ2-1, with 12 bases that match TRBD2. The CDR3 length is 19 residues. Germline V gene sequence: CDR1 SGHNT, CDR2 YYREEE (reference sequence). J lost 0 bases, V lost 2 bases, and 9 bases had no gene match. The CDR3 is CASSFLGTSGPGSYNEQFF. The CDR3 region has the DNA TGTGCCAGCAGCTTCCTCGGGACTAGCGGGCCGGGCTCCTACAATGAGCAGTTCTTC.

J is TRBJ1-2 and V is TRBV7-6; maybe TRBD1 (5 bases). Trimming removed 2 bases from V and 8 bases from J, with 12 bases in between. The CDR3 is 13 amino acids. Germline CDR1 SGHVS, CDR2 FNYEAQ. This chain's CDR3 is CASSLSGGDGYTF. CDR3 DNA: TGTGCCAGCAGCTTAAGTGGCGGGGACGGCTACACCTTC.

The chain is built from TRBV9 and TRBJ2-7, with D unclear. CDR1 and CDR2 from the germline V gene are SGDLS and YYNGEE. CDR3 size: 14 residues. The V and J ends lost 3 bases and 4 bases respectively, with 14 bases between them. The CDR3 sequence: CASSGAPGSYEQYF. The CDR3 DNA reads TGTGCCAGCAGCGGAGCTCCAGGTTCTTACGAGCAGTACTTC.